Given below is one TCR beta chain in context. Method: immunoSEQ multiplex PCR; TCRdb's copy keeps in-frame clones and lacks some. The sample records 35,000 to 50,000 clones, about 87% being singletons. This sample is part of a study of T cell changes during pregnancy in multiple sclerosis. From germline, CDR1 is SNHLY and CDR2 FYNNEI. V was pared by 8 bases and J by 3 bases, with 11 bases of the junction left unmatched. The CDR3 totals 15 residues. The specimen comprised CD4+ T cells from peripheral blood mononuclear cells, sampled in the second trimester of pregnancy. The origin of this receptor is a female donor with multiple sclerosis, enrolled in a pregnancy study. The chain joins TRBV2 to TRBJ2-3; 7 positions agree with TRBD2. The CDR3 DNA sequence: TGTGCCAGCGGGGCAAAGCGGGACGTAACAGATACGCAGTATTTT. Translation: CASGAKRDVTDTQYF.